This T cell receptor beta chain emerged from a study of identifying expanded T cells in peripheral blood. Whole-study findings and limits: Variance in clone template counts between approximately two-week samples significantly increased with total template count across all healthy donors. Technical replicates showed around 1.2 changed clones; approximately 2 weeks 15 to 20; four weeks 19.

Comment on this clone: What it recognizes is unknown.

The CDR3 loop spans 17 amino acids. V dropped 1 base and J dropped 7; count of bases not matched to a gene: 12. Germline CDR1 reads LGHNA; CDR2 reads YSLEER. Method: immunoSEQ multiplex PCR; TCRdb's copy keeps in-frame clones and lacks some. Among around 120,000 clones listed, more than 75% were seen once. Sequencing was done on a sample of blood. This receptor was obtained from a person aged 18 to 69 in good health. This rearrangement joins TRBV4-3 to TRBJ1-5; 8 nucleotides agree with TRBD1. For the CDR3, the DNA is TGCGCCAGCAGCCAAGGGGTTGGAGGACAGGGTCGGCAGCCCCAGCATTTT. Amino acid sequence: CASSQGVGGQGRQPQHF.